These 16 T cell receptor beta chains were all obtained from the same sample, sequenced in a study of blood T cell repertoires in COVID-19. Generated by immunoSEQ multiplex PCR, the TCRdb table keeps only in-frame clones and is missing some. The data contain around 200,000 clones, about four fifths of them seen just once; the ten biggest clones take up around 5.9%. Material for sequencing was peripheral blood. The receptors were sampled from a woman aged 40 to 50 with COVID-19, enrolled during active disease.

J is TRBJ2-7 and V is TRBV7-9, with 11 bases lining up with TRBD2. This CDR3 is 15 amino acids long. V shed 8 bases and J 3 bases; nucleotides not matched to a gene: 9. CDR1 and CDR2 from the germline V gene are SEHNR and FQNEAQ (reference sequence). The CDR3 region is CASAKLAGVHYEQYF. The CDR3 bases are TGTGCCAGCGCCAAACTAGCGGGAGTGCACTACGAGCAGTACTTC.

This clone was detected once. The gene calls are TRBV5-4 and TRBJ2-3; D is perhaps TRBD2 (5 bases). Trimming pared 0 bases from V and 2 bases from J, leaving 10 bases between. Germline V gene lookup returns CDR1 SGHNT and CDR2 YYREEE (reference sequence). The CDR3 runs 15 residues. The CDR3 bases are TGTGCCAGCAGCTTGGGCACTAGGATCACAGATACGCAGTATTTT. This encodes CASSLGTRITDTQYF.

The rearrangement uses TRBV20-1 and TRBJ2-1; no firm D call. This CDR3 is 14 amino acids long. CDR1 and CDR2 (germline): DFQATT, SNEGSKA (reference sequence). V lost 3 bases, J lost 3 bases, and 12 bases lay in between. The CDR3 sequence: CSASPLVGYNEQFF. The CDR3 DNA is TGCAGTGCTAGTCCCCTAGTCGGCTACAATGAGCAGTTCTTC.

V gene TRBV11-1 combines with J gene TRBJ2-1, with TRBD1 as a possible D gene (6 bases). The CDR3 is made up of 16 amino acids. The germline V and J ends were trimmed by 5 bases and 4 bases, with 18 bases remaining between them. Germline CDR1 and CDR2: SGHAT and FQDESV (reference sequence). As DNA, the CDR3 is TGTGCCAGCAGCAGTAAGGGACAAGGCCGTTACAATGAGCAGTTCTTC. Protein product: CASSSKGQGRYNEQFF.

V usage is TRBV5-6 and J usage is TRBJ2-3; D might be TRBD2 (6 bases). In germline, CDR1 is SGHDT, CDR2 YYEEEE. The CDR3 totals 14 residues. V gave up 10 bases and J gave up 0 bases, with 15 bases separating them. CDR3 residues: CAGLNSGSTDTQYF. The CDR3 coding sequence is TGTGCCGGACTTAATAGCGGAAGCACAGATACGCAGTATTTT.

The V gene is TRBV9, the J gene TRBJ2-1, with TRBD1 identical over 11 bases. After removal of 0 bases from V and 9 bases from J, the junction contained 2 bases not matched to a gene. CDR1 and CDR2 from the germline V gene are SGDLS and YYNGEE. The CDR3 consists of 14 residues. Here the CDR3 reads CASSVVGQGGEQFF. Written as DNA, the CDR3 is TGTGCCAGCAGCGTAGTGGGACAGGGGGGTGAGCAGTTCTTC.

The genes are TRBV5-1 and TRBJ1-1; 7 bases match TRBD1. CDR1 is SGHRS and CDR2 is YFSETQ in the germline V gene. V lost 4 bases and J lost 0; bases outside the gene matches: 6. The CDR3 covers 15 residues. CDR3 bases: TGCGCCAGCAGCCCCCGGACAGGCGTGAACACTGAAGCTTTCTTT. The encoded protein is CASSPRTGVNTEAFF.

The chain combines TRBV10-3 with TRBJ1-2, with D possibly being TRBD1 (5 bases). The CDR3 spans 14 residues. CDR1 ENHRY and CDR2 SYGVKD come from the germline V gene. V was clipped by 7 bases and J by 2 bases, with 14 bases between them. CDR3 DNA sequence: TGTGCCATCATGGGAGCGGGGGTAAACTATGGCTACACCTTC. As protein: CAIMGAGVNYGYTF.

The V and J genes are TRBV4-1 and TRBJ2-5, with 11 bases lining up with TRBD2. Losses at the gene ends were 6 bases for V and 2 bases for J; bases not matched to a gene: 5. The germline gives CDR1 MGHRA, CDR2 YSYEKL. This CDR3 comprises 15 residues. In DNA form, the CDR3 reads TGCGCCAGCAGTACTAGCGGGAGCTTACAAGAGACCCAGTACTTC. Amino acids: CASSTSGSLQETQYF.

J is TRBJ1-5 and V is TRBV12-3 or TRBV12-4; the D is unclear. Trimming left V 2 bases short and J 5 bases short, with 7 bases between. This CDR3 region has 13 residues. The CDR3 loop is CASSLFQDQPQHF. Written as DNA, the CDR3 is TGTGCCAGCAGTTTATTTCAGGATCAGCCCCAGCATTTT.

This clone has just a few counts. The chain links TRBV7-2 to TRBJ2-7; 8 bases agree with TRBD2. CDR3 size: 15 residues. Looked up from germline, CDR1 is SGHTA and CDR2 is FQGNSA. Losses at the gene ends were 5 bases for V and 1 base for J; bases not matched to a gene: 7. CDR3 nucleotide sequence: TGTGCCAGCAGCCCGGATGGCGGGGGGTCCTACGAGCAGTACTTC. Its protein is CASSPDGGGSYEQYF.

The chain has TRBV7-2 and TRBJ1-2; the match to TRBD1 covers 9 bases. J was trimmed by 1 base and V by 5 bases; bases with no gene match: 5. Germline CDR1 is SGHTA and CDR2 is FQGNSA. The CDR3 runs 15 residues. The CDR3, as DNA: TGTGCCAGCAGCCGCGCGGGACAGGGTAACTATGGCTACACCTTC. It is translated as CASSRAGQGNYGYTF.

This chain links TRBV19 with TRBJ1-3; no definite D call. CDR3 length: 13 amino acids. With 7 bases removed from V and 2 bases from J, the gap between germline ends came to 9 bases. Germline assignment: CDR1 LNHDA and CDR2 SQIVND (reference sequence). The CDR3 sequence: CASIAVTGNTIYF. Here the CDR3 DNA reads TGTGCCAGTATTGCAGTTACTGGAAACACCATATATTTT.

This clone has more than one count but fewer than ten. DNA for the CDR3: TGTGCCAGCAGTAGGGGGGGGTCCCAAGAGACCCAGTACTTC. This sequence encodes CASSRGGSQETQYF. The chain recombines TRBV7-9 with TRBJ2-5; possibly TRBD2 for D (7 bases). Trimming cost V 6 bases and J 1 base, with 12 bases left between them. The germline V gene encodes CDR1 SEHNR and CDR2 FQNEAQ (reference sequence). This CDR3 is built from 14 residues.

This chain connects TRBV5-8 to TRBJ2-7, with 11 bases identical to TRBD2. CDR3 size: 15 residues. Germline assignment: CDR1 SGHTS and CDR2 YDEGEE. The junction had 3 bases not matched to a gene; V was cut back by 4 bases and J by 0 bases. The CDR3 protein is CASSKGLAASYEQYF. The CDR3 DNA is TGTGCCAGCAGCAAGGGACTAGCGGCCTCCTACGAGCAGTACTTC.

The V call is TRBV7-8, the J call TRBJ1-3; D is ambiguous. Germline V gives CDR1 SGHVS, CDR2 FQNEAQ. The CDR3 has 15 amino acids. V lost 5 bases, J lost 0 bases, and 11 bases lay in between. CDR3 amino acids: CASSEDSYSGNTIYF. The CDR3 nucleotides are TGTGCCAGCAGCGAGGACTCCTACTCTGGAAACACCATATATTTT.